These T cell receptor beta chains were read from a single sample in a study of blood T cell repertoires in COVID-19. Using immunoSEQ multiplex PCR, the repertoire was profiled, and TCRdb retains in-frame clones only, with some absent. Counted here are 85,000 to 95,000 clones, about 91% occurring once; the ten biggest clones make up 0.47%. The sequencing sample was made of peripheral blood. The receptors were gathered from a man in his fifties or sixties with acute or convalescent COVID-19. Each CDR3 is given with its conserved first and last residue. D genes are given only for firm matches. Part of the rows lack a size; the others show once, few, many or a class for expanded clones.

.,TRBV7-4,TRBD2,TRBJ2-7,TGTGCCAGCAGCTTCAGAAGGTGGCCTAGCGGGAGTAACGAGCAGTACTTC,CASSFRRWPSGSNEQYF
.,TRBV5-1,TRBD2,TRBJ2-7,TGCGCCAGCAGCTTGGATTTAGGGGCCCCGGGGGGGCAGTACTTC,CASSLDLGAPGGQYF
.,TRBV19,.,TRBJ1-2,TGTGCCAGTAGTGAGGTGTTTTTAGGTAATGGCTACACCTTC,CASSEVFLGNGYTF
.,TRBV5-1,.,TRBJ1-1,TGCGCCAGCAGCTTGGATGGCAGAACGAACACTGAAGCTTTCTTT,CASSLDGRTNTEAFF
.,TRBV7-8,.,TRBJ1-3,TGTGCCAGCAGCTTATCCAGGCGAGGGCGCCCTGGAAACACCATATATTTT,CASSLSRRGRPGNTIYF
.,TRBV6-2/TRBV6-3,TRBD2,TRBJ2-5,TGTGCCAGCAGTAAGCTTGCGGGAGGAGTAGAGACCCAGTACTTC,CASSKLAGGVETQYF
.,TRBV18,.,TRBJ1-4,TGTGCCAGCTCACAGGGAGGGGAAAATGAAAAACTGTTTTTT,CASSQGGENEKLFF
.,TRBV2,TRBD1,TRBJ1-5,TGTGCCAGCAGTCTGGGACAGTCTAGCAATCAGCCCCAGCATTTT,CASSLGQSSNQPQHF
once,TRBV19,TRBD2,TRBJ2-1,TGTGCCAGTAGTTTGACGGGGGGATACAATGAGCAGTTCTTC,CASSLTGGYNEQFF
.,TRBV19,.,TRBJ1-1,TGTGCCAGTAGTAGGGCAGGGGTTACTGAAGCTTTCTTT,CASSRAGVTEAFF
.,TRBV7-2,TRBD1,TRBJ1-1,TGTGCCAGCAGCTTCGACAGGGTCACTGAAGCTTTCTTT,CASSFDRVTEAFF
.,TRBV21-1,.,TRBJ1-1,TGTGCCAGCAGCAAAGCGCGGGGCAGAATGAACACTGAAGCTTTCTTT,CASSKARGRMNTEAFF
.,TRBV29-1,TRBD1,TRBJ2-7,TGCAGCGTTGAAGATCAGTGGGGGACAGACTCCTACGAGCAGTACTTC,CSVEDQWGTDSYEQYF
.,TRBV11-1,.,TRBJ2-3,TGTGCCAGCAGCTTTCGGGCGGGGGCCACAGATACGCAGTATTTT,CASSFRAGATDTQYF
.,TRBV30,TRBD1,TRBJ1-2,TGTGCCTGGAGTCCGGGACAGGGAAACTATGGCTACACCTTC,CAWSPGQGNYGYTF
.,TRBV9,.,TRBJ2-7,TGTGCCAGCAGCGTGGGGGGAAGCTCCTACGAGCAGTACTTC,CASSVGGSSYEQYF
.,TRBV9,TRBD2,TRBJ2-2,TGTGCCAGCAGCCTCGGACTAGCGGGGGGGCCCGGGGAGCTGTTTTTT,CASSLGLAGGPGELFF
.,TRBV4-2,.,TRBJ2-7,TGTGCCAGCAGCCAAGGTACAGGGCGCTTTTACGAGCAGTACTTC,CASSQGTGRFYEQYF
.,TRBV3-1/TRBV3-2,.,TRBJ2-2,TGTGCCAGCAGCCGTCAGGGGACAGGGGAGCTGTTTTTT,CASSRQGTGELFF
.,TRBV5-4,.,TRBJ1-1,TGTGCCAGCAGCTTGGGGGGGCAATCTGAAGCTTTCTTT,CASSLGGQSEAFF
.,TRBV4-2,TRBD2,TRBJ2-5,TGTGCCAGCACACCGACTAGCGGGAGGAGGGAGACCCAGTACTTC,CASTPTSGRRETQYF
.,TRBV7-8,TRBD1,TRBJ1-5,TGTGCCAGCAGCTTAGAGGGGACAGTCGGTCAGCCCCAGCATTTT,CASSLEGTVGQPQHF
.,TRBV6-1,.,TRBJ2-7,TGTGCCAGCAGTGAAGCGGGGACAAGCTACGAGCAGTACTTC,CASSEAGTSYEQYF
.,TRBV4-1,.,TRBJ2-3,TGCGCCAGCAGCCTTACTGGGACAAGCACAGATACGCAGTATTTT,CASSLTGTSTDTQYF
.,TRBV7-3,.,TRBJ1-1,TGTGCCAGTTCCCCGTCGGTGAACACTGAAGCTTTCTTT,CASSPSVNTEAFF
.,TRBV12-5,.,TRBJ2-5,TGTGCTAGTGGTTTTCGCCCCGGACAGAACCAAGAGACCCAGTACTTC,CASGFRPGQNQETQYF
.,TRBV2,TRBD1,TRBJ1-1,TGTGCCAGCAGAAGGACAGGGTCTGAAGCTTTCTTT,CASRRTGSEAFF
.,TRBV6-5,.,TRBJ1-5,TGTGCCAGCATTCGAGACAGGCTTAGCAATCAGCCCCAGCATTTT,CASIRDRLSNQPQHF
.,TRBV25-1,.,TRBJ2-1,TGTGCCAGCAGCTCTCCAGGGGCCTCTGCGTACAATGAGCAGTTCTTC,CASSSPGASAYNEQFF
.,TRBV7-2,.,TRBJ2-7,TGTGCCAGCAGCTTGACTCCTCCGCGCCACGAGCAGTACTTC,CASSLTPPRHEQYF
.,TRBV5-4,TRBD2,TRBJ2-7,TGTGCCAGCAGCGTGGGACTAGCACGCGAGCAGTACTTC,CASSVGLAREQYF
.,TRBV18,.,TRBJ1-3,TGTGCCAGCTCACTCAGACAGGCCCTGGACACCATATATTTT,CASSLRQALDTIYF
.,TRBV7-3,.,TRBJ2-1,TGTGCCAGCAGTTCCACAGAGTACAATGAGCAGTTCTTC,CASSSTEYNEQFF
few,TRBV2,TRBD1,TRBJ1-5,TGTGCCAGCAGTGAGGACAGGGGGCAAAATCAGCCCCAGCATTTT,CASSEDRGQNQPQHF
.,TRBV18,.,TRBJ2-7,TGTGCCAGCTCTCCAACCTATCAGGACAGCTCCTACGAGCAGTACTTC,CASSPTYQDSSYEQYF
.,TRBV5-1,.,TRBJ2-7,TGCGCCAGCAGCCCACATAAAAAGACGGGAAAGGCTCCCTACGAGCAGTACTTC,CASSPHKKTGKAPYEQYF
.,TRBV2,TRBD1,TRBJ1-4,TGTGCCAGCAGGGACAGGGGCGCGATACAGGAAAAACTGTTTTTT,CASRDRGAIQEKLFF
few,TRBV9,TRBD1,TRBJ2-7,TGTGCCAGCAGCGTAGAGGACAGGGCGTATCGGGAGCAGTACTTC,CASSVEDRAYREQYF
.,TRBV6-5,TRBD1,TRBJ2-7,TGTGCCAGCAGTTGGGGACAGGGGATAGCCTACGAGCAGTACTTC,CASSWGQGIAYEQYF
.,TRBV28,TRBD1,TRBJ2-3,TGTGCCAGCAGTTTTATCGGGACAGGACGCACAGATACGCAGTATTTT,CASSFIGTGRTDTQYF
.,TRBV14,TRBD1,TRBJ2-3,TGTGCCAGCGGGAAGGGGGCTTCCAGCACAGATACGCAGTATTTT,CASGKGASSTDTQYF
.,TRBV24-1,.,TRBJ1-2,TGTGCCACCAGTGACGGGGACTACCCAGGATCTAACTATGGCTACACCTTC,CATSDGDYPGSNYGYTF
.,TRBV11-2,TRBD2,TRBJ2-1,TGTGCCAGCAGCTTAGACGTAGCGGGCTACAATGAGCAGTTCTTC,CASSLDVAGYNEQFF
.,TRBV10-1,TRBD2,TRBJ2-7,TGCGCCAGCAGTGAGAAGCTAGCGGGAGGGCCTATTGCCATATACGAGCAGTACTTC,CASSEKLAGGPIAIYEQYF
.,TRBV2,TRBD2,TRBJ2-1,TGTGCCAGCAGGACTAGCGGGAATACCGTCAATGAGCAGTTCTTC,CASRTSGNTVNEQFF
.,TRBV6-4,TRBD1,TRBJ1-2,TGTGCCAGCAGTGACTGGAGCAGGGGGTATGGCTACACCTTC,CASSDWSRGYGYTF
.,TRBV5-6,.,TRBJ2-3,TGTGCCAGCAGCTTTGAGGTCGATACGCAGTATTTT,CASSFEVDTQYF
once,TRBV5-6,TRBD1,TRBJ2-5,TGTGCCAGCAGCTCGACAGGGGGCGGTGAGACCCAGTACTTC,CASSSTGGGETQYF
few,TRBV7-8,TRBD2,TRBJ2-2,TGTGCCAGCAGTCGGGGACTAGCGTCGTCCGGGGAGCTGTTTTTT,CASSRGLASSGELFF
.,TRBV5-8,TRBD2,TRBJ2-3,TGTGCCAGCAGCTGGCTAGCGGCTGACACAGATACGCAGTATTTT,CASSWLAADTDTQYF
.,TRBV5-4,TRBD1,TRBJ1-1,TGTGCCAGCACCCGGACAGGGAGAACGAACACTGAAGCTTTCTTT,CASTRTGRTNTEAFF
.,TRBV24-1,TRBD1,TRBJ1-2,TGTGCCACCAGTGATTTGGACAGGGACTATGGCTACACCTTC,CATSDLDRDYGYTF
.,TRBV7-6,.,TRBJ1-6,TGTGCCAGCAGCCCAGGTGCCAATTCACCCCTCCACTTT,CASSPGANSPLHF
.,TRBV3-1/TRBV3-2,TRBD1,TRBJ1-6,TGTGCCAGCAGCCAGGGACAGTATAATTCACCCCTCCACTTT,CASSQGQYNSPLHF